This T cell receptor beta chain was captured by sequencing in a study of blood T cell repertoires in COVID-19. Study overall: The United States, Italy and Spain provided the acute and convalescent COVID-19 samples. Sample material is recorded as cDNA or gDNA derived from T cells, B-cell-depleted T cells, or PBMCs.

Resolution of symptoms, clearance, or two negative PCRs was present in recovered Cohort 3 donors. Germline CDR1 reads MGHRA; CDR2 reads YSYEKL. The CDR3 has 16 amino acids. Trimming cost V 7 bases and J 2 bases; bases outside gene matches: 10. Authors' analysis steps: Researchers report that nucleated cell counts were estimated from reference gene primer amplification. TCRdb's table, derived via immunoSEQ multiplex PCR, lists solely in-frame clones and lacks some. The DNA was the basis for D and trimming; V, J and clone size are from that table. The sample consists of about 210,000 clones, roughly four fifths of them appearing once.

The J gene is TRBJ2-2, the V gene TRBV4-1; 7 positions agree with TRBD2. This sequence originates from a man aged 35 to 55 who had recovered from COVID-19. What was sequenced was PBMCs or T cells enriched from blood (not recorded which). The CDR3 sequence: CASTREGAGNTGELFF. In nucleotides, the CDR3 is TGCGCCAGCACCCGAGAGGGAGCGGGAAACACCGGGGAGCTGTTTTTT.